This is a list of T cell receptor beta chains from one sample in a study of control samples from healthy donors and cancer patients. The protocol was immunoSEQ multiplex PCR, while the TCRdb copy is restricted to in-frame clones and leaves out a portion. The data contain 170,000 or so clones, 85% to 95% of them singletons. Source material: blood. These TCRs come from a man in his late teens or twenties in good health. CDR3s include the opening cysteine and the closing phenylalanine or tryptophan. The order of the fields is V gene, D gene, clone size, J gene, CDR3 DNA, CDR3 protein. D genes are given only for firm matches. Size is stated for part of the rows, as once, few or many counts, or as a class when the clone is expanded.

v_gene: TRBV30
d_gene: -
abundance: -
j_gene: TRBJ1-4
CDR3nt: TGTGCCTGGAGTGTGGGACTGTTGAAAAAACTGTTTTTT
CDR3aa: CAWSVGLLKKLFF

v_gene: TRBV7-9
d_gene: -
abundance: -
j_gene: TRBJ2-2
CDR3nt: TGTGCCAGCAGCTTAATCCTAGCTGCCGGGGAGCTGTTTTTT
CDR3aa: CASSLILAAGELFF

v_gene: TRBV4-1
d_gene: TRBD2
abundance: -
j_gene: TRBJ2-3
CDR3nt: TGCGCCAGCAGCCACGGGAACGGGGGGGGCGCAGATACGCAGTATTTT
CDR3aa: CASSHGNGGGADTQYF

v_gene: TRBV2
d_gene: -
abundance: -
j_gene: TRBJ2-1
CDR3nt: TGTGCCACCTCCCCGGACAGCCTCAATGAGCAGTTCTTC
CDR3aa: CATSPDSLNEQFF

v_gene: TRBV28
d_gene: -
abundance: once
j_gene: TRBJ2-1
CDR3nt: TGTGCCAGCAGTGAAACAGGGAATGAGCAGTTCTTC
CDR3aa: CASSETGNEQFF

v_gene: TRBV3-1/TRBV3-2
d_gene: TRBD2
abundance: -
j_gene: TRBJ2-7
CDR3nt: TGTGCCAGCAGCCTTGGGGTCGGGGGGACCTCCTACGAGCAGTACTTC
CDR3aa: CASSLGVGGTSYEQYF

v_gene: TRBV12-5
d_gene: -
abundance: -
j_gene: TRBJ1-1
CDR3nt: TGTGCTAGTGGTTTGGCTACAGGGAACTTAAAATACACTGAAGCTTTCTTT
CDR3aa: CASGLATGNLKYTEAFF

v_gene: TRBV30
d_gene: TRBD1
abundance: -
j_gene: TRBJ1-1
CDR3nt: TGTGCCTGGAGTCCCGGCCAGGGGGGGACTGAAGCTTTCTTT
CDR3aa: CAWSPGQGGTEAFF

v_gene: TRBV19
d_gene: TRBD1
abundance: -
j_gene: TRBJ1-1
CDR3nt: TGTGCCAGTAGTCGGACAGGGGGGGGATCCGAAGCTTTCTTT
CDR3aa: CASSRTGGGSEAFF

v_gene: TRBV5-1
d_gene: -
abundance: -
j_gene: TRBJ2-7
CDR3nt: TGCGCCAGCAGCTTGGTTGGCAGCTCCTACGAGCAGTACTTC
CDR3aa: CASSLVGSSYEQYF

v_gene: TRBV6-5
d_gene: -
abundance: -
j_gene: TRBJ2-7
CDR3nt: TGTGCCGCCCGCCAGGACTCCTACGAGCAGTACTTC
CDR3aa: CAARQDSYEQYF

v_gene: TRBV25-1
d_gene: -
abundance: once
j_gene: TRBJ1-6
CDR3nt: TGTGCCAGCAGTGGGCCAGCCTATAATTCACCCCTCCACTTT
CDR3aa: CASSGPAYNSPLHF

v_gene: TRBV6-5
d_gene: TRBD1
abundance: -
j_gene: TRBJ2-4
CDR3nt: TGTGCCAGCAGCAGACAGGGATTAGCCAAAAACATTCAGTACTTC
CDR3aa: CASSRQGLAKNIQYF

v_gene: TRBV19
d_gene: TRBD1
abundance: -
j_gene: TRBJ1-2
CDR3nt: TGTGCCAGTAGTATAGGACCCCGGGACAGGGGCTATGGCTACACCTTC
CDR3aa: CASSIGPRDRGYGYTF

v_gene: TRBV3-1/TRBV3-2
d_gene: -
abundance: -
j_gene: TRBJ1-1
CDR3nt: TGTGCCAGCAGCCAAGGAGGAGCTGAAGCTTTCTTT
CDR3aa: CASSQGGAEAFF

v_gene: TRBV18
d_gene: -
abundance: -
j_gene: TRBJ1-4
CDR3nt: TGTGCCAGCTCCCTACAGAGGGCTAATGAAAAACTGTTTTTT
CDR3aa: CASSLQRANEKLFF

v_gene: TRBV30
d_gene: -
abundance: -
j_gene: TRBJ2-3
CDR3nt: TGTGCCTGGAGTGTGGCAGGGAAAACAGATACGCAGTATTTT
CDR3aa: CAWSVAGKTDTQYF

v_gene: TRBV2
d_gene: TRBD1
abundance: few
j_gene: TRBJ1-5
CDR3nt: TGTGCCAGCAGTCGGACAGGGGGAAGGGATCAGCCCCAGCATTTT
CDR3aa: CASSRTGGRDQPQHF

v_gene: TRBV18
d_gene: -
abundance: -
j_gene: TRBJ1-2
CDR3nt: TGTGCCAGCTCCCGTACCATCGGGAAAGATGGCTACACCTTC
CDR3aa: CASSRTIGKDGYTF

v_gene: TRBV11-1
d_gene: -
abundance: -
j_gene: TRBJ2-2
CDR3nt: TGTGCCAGCACCCGGACCGGGGAGCTGTTTTTT
CDR3aa: CASTRTGELFF